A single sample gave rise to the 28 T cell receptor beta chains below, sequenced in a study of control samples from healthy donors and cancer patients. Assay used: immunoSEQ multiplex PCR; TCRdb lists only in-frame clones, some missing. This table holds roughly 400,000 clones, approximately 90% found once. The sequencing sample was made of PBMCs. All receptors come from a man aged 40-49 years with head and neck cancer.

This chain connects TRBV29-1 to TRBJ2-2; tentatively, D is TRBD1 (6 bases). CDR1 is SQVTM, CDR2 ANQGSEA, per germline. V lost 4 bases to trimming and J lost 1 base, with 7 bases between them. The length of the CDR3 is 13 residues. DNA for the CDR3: TGCAGCGTTGGACAGGAGAACACCGGGGAGCTGTTTTTT. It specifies CSVGQENTGELFF.

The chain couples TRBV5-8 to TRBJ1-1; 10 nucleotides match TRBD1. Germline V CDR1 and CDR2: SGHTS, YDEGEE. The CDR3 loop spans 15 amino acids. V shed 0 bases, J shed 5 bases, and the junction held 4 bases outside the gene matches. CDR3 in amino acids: CASSLGTGGFTEAFF. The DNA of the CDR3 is TGTGCCAGCAGCTTGGGGACAGGGGGTTTTACTGAAGCTTTCTTT.

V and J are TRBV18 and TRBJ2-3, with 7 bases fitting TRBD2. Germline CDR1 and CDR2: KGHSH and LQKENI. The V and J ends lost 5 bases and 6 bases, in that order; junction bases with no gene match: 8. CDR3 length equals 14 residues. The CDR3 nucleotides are TGTGCCAGCTCAACATACGGGGGGTCGGATACGCAGTATTTT. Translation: CASSTYGGSDTQYF.

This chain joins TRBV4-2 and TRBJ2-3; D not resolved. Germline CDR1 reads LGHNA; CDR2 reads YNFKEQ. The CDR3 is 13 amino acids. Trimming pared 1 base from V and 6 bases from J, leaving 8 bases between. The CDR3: CASSQVASDTQYF. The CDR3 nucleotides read TGTGCCAGCAGCCAAGTGGCCTCGGATACGCAGTATTTT.

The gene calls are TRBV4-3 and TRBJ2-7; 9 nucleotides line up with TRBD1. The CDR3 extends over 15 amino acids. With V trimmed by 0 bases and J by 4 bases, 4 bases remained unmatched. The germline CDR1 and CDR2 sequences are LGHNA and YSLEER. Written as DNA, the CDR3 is TGCGCCAGCAGCCAAGATATACAGGGGGCTTACGAGCAGTACTTC. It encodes CASSQDIQGAYEQYF.

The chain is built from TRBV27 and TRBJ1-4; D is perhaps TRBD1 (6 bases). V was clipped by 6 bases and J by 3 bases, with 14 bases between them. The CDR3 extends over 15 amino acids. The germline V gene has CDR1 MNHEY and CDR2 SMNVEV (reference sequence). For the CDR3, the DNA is TGTGCCAGCAGCAGAAGGGGGTTGGCTAATGAAAAACTGTTTTTT. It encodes CASSRRGLANEKLFF. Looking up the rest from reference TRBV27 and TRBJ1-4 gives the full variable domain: EAQVTQNPRYLITVTGKKLTVTCSQNMNHEYMSWYRQDPGLGLRQIYYSMNVEVTDKGDVPEGYKVSRKEKRNFPLILESPSPNQTSLYFCASSRRGLANEKLFFGSGTQLSVL.

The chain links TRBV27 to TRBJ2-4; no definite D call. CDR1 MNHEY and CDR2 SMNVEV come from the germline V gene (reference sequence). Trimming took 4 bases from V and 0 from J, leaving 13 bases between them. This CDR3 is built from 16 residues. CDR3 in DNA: TGTGCCAGCAGTTCCCCTCCTTCGGTAGCCAAAAACATTCAGTACTTC. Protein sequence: CASSSPPSVAKNIQYF.

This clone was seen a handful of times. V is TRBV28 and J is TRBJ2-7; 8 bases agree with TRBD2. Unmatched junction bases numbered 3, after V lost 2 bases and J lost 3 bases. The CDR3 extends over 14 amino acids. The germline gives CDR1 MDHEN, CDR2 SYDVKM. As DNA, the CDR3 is TGTGCCAGCAGTTTACCGGGAGGGCTCTACGAGCAGTACTTC. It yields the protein CASSLPGGLYEQYF.

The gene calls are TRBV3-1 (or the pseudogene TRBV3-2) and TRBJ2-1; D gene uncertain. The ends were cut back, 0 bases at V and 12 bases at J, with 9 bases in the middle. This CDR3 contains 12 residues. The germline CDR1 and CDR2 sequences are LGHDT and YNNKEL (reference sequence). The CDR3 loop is CASSQESSPQFF. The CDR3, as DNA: TGTGCCAGCAGCCAAGAGTCGAGCCCGCAGTTCTTC.

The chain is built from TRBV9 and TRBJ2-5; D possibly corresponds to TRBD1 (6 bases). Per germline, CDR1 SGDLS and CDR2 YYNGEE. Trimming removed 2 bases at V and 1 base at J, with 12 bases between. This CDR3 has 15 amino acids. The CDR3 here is CASSVDRQVQETQYF. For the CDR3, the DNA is TGTGCCAGCAGCGTCGACCGACAGGTCCAAGAGACCCAGTACTTC.

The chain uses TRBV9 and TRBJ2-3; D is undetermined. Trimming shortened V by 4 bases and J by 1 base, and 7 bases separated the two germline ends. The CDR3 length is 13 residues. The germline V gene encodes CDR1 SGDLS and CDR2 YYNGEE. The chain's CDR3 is CASSLRGTDTQYF. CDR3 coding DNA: TGTGCCAGCAGCTTACGGGGCACAGATACGCAGTATTTT.

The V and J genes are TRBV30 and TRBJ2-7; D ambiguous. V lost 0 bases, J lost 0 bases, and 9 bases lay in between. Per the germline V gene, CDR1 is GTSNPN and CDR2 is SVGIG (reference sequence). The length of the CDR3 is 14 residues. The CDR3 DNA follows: TGTGCCTGGAGTGTAGGGCTAGACTCCTACGAGCAGTACTTC. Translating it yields CAWSVGLDSYEQYF.

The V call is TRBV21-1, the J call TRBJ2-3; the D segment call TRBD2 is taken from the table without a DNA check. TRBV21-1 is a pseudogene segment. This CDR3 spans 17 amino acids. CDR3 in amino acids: CASSKGLAGGPFDTQYF. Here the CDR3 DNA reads TGTGCCAGCAGCAAAGGACTAGCGGGGGGCCCATTTGATACGCAGTATTTT.

The CDR3 protein is CASSQALAGEQYF. CDR3 nucleotides: TGTGCCAGCAGCCAAGCTCTAGCTGGCGAGCAGTACTTC. This chain joins TRBV3-1 (or the pseudogene TRBV3-2) and TRBJ2-7; D perhaps matches TRBD2 (5 bases). The CDR3 contains 13 residues. With 1 base removed from V and 6 bases from J, the gap between germline ends came to 10 bases. Germline CDR1 LGHDT, CDR2 YNNKEL (reference sequence).

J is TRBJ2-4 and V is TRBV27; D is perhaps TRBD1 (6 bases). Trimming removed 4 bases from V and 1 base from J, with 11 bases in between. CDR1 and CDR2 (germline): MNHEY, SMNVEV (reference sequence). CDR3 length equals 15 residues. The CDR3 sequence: CASSSAGVAKNIQYF. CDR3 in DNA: TGTGCCAGCAGTTCGGCAGGGGTGGCCAAAAACATTCAGTACTTC.

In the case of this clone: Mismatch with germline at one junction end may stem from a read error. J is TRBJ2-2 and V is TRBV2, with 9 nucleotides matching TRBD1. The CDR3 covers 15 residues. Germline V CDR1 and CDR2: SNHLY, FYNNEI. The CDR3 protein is CASTGQGTNTVELFF. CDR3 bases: TGTGCCAGCACGGGACAGGGAACCAACACCGTGGAGCTGTTTTTT.

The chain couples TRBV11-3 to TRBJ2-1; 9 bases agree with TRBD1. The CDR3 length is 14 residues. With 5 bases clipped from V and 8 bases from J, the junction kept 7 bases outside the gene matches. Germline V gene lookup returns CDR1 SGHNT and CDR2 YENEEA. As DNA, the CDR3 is TGTGCCAGCAGCCGGGACAGGGTCAATGATGAGCAGTTCTTC. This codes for CASSRDRVNDEQFF.

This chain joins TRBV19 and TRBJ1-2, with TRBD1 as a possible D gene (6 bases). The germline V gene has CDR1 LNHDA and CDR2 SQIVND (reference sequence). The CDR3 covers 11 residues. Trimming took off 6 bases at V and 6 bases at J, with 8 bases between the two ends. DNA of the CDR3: TGTGCCAGTAGCAAGGGGGATGGCTACACCTTC. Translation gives CASSKGDGYTF.

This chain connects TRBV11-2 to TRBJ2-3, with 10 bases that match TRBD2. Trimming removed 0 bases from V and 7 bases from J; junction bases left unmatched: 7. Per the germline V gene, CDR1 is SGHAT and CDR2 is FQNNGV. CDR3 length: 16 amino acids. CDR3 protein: CASSLDPAGGPHTQYF. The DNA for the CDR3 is TGTGCCAGCAGCTTAGATCCAGCGGGGGGGCCCCATACGCAGTATTTT.

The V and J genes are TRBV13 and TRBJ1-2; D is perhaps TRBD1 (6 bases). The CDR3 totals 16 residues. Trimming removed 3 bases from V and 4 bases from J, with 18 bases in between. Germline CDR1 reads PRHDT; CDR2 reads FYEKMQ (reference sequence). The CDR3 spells CASSFEGGSRTYGYTF. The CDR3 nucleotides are TGTGCCAGCAGCTTTGAAGGGGGTTCTAGGACCTATGGCTACACCTTC.

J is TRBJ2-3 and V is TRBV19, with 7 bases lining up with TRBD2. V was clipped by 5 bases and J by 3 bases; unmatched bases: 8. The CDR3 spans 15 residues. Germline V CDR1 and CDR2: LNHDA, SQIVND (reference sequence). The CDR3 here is CASSLGRGETDTQYF. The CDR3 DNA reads TGTGCCAGTAGTTTAGGTCGGGGGGAGACAGATACGCAGTATTTT.

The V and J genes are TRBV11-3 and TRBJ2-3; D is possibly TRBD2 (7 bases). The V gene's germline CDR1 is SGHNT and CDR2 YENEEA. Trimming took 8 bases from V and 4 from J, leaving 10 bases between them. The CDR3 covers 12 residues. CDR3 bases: TGTGCCAGCCGGGGGGCCGCAGATACGCAGTATTTT. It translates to CASRGAADTQYF.

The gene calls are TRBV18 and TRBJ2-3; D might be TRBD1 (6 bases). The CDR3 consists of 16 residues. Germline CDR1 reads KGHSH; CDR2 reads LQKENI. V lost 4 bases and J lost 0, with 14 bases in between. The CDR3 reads CASSLNRASSTDTQYF. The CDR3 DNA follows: TGTGCCAGCTCACTCAACAGGGCCTCTAGCACAGATACGCAGTATTTT.

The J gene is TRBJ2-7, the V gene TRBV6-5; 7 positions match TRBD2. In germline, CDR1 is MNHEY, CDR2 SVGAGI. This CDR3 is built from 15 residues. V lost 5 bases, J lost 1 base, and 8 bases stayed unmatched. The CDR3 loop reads CASSNREEVSYEQYF. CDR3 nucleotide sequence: TGTGCCAGCAGTAACCGGGAGGAGGTATCCTACGAGCAGTACTTC.

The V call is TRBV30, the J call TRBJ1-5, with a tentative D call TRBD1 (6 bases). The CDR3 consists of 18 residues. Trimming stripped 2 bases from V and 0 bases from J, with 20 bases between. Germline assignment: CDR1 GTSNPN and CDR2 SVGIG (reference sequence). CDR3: CAWSTLPKDSYSNQPQHF. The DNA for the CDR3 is TGTGCCTGGAGTACTCTACCTAAGGACAGCTATAGCAATCAGCCCCAGCATTTT.

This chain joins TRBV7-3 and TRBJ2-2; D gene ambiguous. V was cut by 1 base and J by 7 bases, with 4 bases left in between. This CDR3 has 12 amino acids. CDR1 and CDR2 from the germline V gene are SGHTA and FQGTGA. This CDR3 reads CASSLKGGELFF. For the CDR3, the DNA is TGTGCCAGCAGCTTAAAGGGCGGGGAGCTGTTTTTT.

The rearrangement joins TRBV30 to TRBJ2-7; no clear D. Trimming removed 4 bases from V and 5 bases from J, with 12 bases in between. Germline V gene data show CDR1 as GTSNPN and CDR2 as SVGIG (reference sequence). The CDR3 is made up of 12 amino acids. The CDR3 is CAWNAGWNEQYF. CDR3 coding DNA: TGTGCCTGGAACGCAGGTTGGAACGAGCAGTACTTC.

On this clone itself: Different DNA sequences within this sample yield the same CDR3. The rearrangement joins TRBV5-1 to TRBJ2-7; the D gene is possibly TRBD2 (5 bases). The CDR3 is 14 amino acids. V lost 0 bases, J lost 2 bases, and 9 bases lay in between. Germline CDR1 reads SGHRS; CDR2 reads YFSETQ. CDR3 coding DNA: TGCGCCAGCAGCTTGGGAGGGTCCACCTACGAGCAGTACTTC. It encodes CASSLGGSTYEQYF.